What follows are 11 T cell receptor beta chains derived from one specimen sequenced in a study of early T cells in non-severe SARS-CoV-2 infection (TCRdb year 2021). Library prep was done by 5' RACE. For sequencing, a NextSeq 500 was employed. Using fastp at Q25 and MiXCR, TCRdb reprocessed the public reads and kept productive beta chains. Rows with a matching CDR3 protein are joined into one entry that keeps the most common DNA and genes. Here the sample has approximately 40,000 distinct CDR3 sequences; roughly 9.7% occur a single time. The top ten hold around 12% of the sample. Sequencing used whole blood. The receptors were sampled from an adult who was a healthcare worker with PCR-confirmed SARS-CoV-2 infection or an uninfected control (not recorded which).

This chain joins TRBV11-2 and TRBJ1-2, with a possible D match to TRBD1 (5 bases). Germline CDR1 SGHAT, CDR2 FQNNGV. With 8 bases removed from V and 0 bases from J, the gap between germline ends came to 10 bases. The CDR3 is 13 residues long. The CDR3 nucleotides read TGTGCCAGCGAACAGGCCACTAACTATGGCTACACCTTC. It is translated as CASEQATNYGYTF.

This clonotype occurred many times. J is TRBJ2-2 and V is TRBV6-5; 7 bases fit TRBD1. V lost 6 bases, J lost 7 bases, and 8 bases stayed unmatched. Per the germline V gene, CDR1 is MNHEY and CDR2 is SVGAGI. This CDR3 is built from 14 residues. The DNA of the CDR3 is TGTGCCAGCAGCTCAGGACAGGTCAGCGGGGAGCTGTTTTTT. It yields the protein CASSSGQVSGELFF.

This clonotype was picked up many times. The chain couples TRBV5-1 to TRBJ2-1; 7 nucleotides line up with TRBD2. CDR3 length: 14 residues. J gave up 1 base and V 3 bases, and 1 base lay outside the gene matches. From germline, CDR1 is SGHRS and CDR2 YFSETQ. The CDR3 sequence: CASSSGGSYNEQFF. DNA for the CDR3: TGCGCCAGCAGCTCGGGAGGTTCCTACAATGAGCAGTTCTTC.

The chain carries TRBV9 and TRBJ2-7; the D gene is possibly TRBD2 (5 bases). From germline, CDR1 is SGDLS and CDR2 YYNGEE. This CDR3 has 17 amino acids. V was cut by 4 bases and J by 1 base, with 21 bases left in between. DNA for the CDR3: TGTGCCAGCAGCCCACAAGGTGAGGGCCCCAAGTCCTACGAGCAGTACTTC. Amino acid sequence: CASSPQGEGPKSYEQYF.

This clonotype was observed at least ten times. The gene calls are TRBV7-9 and TRBJ2-3; D gene unclear. V lost 2 bases and J 2 bases, leaving 11 bases between the germline ends. CDR3 length equals 15 residues. The germline V gene encodes CDR1 SEHNR and CDR2 FQNEAQ (reference sequence). CDR3 nucleotides: TGTGCCAGCAGCTTATCGACTCGTCACACAGATACGCAGTATTTT. It codes for CASSLSTRHTDTQYF.

The sample holds many counts of this clonotype. The chain couples TRBV5-1 to TRBJ2-4; TRBD1 aligns across 10 bases. The junction had 6 bases not matched to a gene; V was cut back by 4 bases and J by 2 bases. The V gene's germline CDR1 is SGHRS and CDR2 YFSETQ. The CDR3 has 16 amino acids. DNA for the CDR3: TGCGCCAGCAGCGAGGACAGGGGGTTATCCAAAAACATTCAGTACTTC. Translation: CASSEDRGLSKNIQYF.

This clonotype has ten or more counts. This chain uses TRBV14 with TRBJ2-5; 12 bases agree with TRBD2. Germline CDR1 SGHDN, CDR2 FVKESK. CDR3 length: 18 amino acids. Trimming removed 8 bases from V and 4 bases from J; junction bases left unmatched: 17. The CDR3 sequence: CASSRLAGATVSRETQYF. The DNA for the CDR3 is TGTGCCAGCTCCCGACTAGCGGGGGCCACTGTTTCGCGAGAGACCCAGTACTTC.

There are many counts of this clonotype. The chain couples TRBV20-1 to TRBJ1-5; D not certain. This CDR3 has 12 amino acids. V shed 5 bases and J shed 4 bases, with 9 bases lying between them. Germline V CDR1 and CDR2: DFQATT, SNEGSKA (reference sequence). In nucleotides, the CDR3 is TGCAGTGCTGGGCTAGGGAATCAGCCCCAGCATTTT. Amino acids: CSAGLGNQPQHF.

A few counts support this clonotype. This rearrangement joins TRBV6-6 to TRBJ2-7; 8 nucleotides agree with TRBD1. CDR1 is MNHNY and CDR2 is SVGAGI in the germline V gene (reference sequence). V trimming: 6 bases; J trimming: 3 bases; junction bases outside the gene matches: 7. The CDR3 sequence is 14 residues long. The CDR3 region is CASRNTGGNYEQYF. In DNA form, the CDR3 reads TGTGCCAGCAGGAACACAGGGGGGAACTACGAGCAGTACTTC.

This clonotype was seen ten or more times. This chain uses TRBV29-1 with TRBJ2-5; D is uncertain. With 4 bases removed from V and 7 bases from J, the gap between germline ends came to 13 bases. The CDR3 length is 12 residues. Germline V gene data show CDR1 as SQVTM and CDR2 as ANQGSEA. CDR3 bases: TGCAGCGTTGGGGCCAACAAAGGGACCCAGTACTTC. It specifies CSVGANKGTQYF.

The V and J genes are TRBV11-2 and TRBJ2-5; a weak D match, TRBD2 (7 bases). CDR1 is SGHAT and CDR2 is FQNNGV in the germline V gene. The CDR3 is made up of 13 amino acids. V lost 5 bases and J lost 1, with 8 bases in between. DNA of the CDR3: TGTGCCAGCAGCGCGGGGGCCCAAGAGACCCAGTACTTC. Translation: CASSAGAQETQYF.